A selection of T cell receptor beta chains follows, all from one sample in a study of T cell responses to AZD1222 COVID-19 vaccine. The method was immunoSEQ multiplex PCR; TCRdb's version includes in-frame clones alone and lacks a portion of them. The sample contains 150,000 to 200,000 clones, 87% of which appear only once. Specimen: peripheral blood, collected on day 0 of MenACWY control vaccination. Source of these receptors: an adult in good health. Both conserved end residues are part of each CDR3. The order of the fields is J gene, clone size, V gene, D gene, CDR3 DNA, CDR3 protein. D genes are given only for firm matches. Only part of the rows carry a size: once, few, many, or a class if the clone is expanded.

>TRBJ1-1|-|TRBV28|-
TGTGCCAGCACACTAGGGTACACTGAAGCTTTCTTT
CASTLGYTEAFF
>TRBJ2-1|-|TRBV7-6|-
TGTGCCAGCAGCCAGGGGCCACCCCCTTACAATGAGCAGTTCTTC
CASSQGPPPYNEQFF
>TRBJ2-3|once|TRBV24-1|-
TGTGCCACCAGTGATTACGCGGGATCGGGTTTCACAGATACGCAGTATTTT
CATSDYAGSGFTDTQYF
>TRBJ2-2|-|TRBV5-1|TRBD2
TGCGCCAGCAGCAGGAACGGACTAGGAGGCACCGGGGAGCTGTTTTTT
CASSRNGLGGTGELFF
>TRBJ2-3|-|TRBV28|-
TGTGCCAGCAGTTTAACAGGGACCTTAGATACGCAGTATTTT
CASSLTGTLDTQYF
>TRBJ2-5|-|TRBV6-2/TRBV6-3|TRBD2
TGTGCCAGCAGCGGACTAGCGAGGGAGACCCAGTACTTC
CASSGLARETQYF
>TRBJ2-3|-|TRBV5-1|TRBD2
TGCGCCAGCAGCTTAGGGTTCGCGGGAGGGGGCACAGATACGCAGTATTTT
CASSLGFAGGGTDTQYF
>TRBJ1-5|once|TRBV6-5|-
TGTGCCAGCAGTTGGTCAGGGAGCGGCCAGCCCCAGCATTTT
CASSWSGSGQPQHF
>TRBJ1-5|-|TRBV6-5|-
TGTGCCAGCAGTCACAGCGAAAGACCTAATCAGCCCCAGCATTTT
CASSHSERPNQPQHF
>TRBJ2-4|once|TRBV11-3|TRBD2
TGTGCCAGCAGCCCCCGGACTAGCGGCACTGGAGGAAACATTCAGTACTTC
CASSPRTSGTGGNIQYF
>TRBJ1-3|-|TRBV30|-
TGTGCCTGGAGTGTAGGTGGCTACTCTGGAAACACCATATATTTT
CAWSVGGYSGNTIYF
>TRBJ2-1|-|TRBV6-2/TRBV6-3|-
TGTGCCAGCAGTTACCTCAGCAATGAGCAGTTCTTC
CASSYLSNEQFF
>TRBJ2-7|-|TRBV30|-
TGTGCCTGCCTCGGACTAACAGGCTACGAGCAGTACTTC
CACLGLTGYEQYF
>TRBJ2-3|-|TRBV18|TRBD2
TGTGCCAGCTCATCATCAAGAGCTAGCGGGGGCCGTACAGATACGCAGTATTTT
CASSSSRASGGRTDTQYF
>TRBJ1-5|many|TRBV28|-
TGTGCCAGCGTCCCCGATAGAACCCATCAGCCCCAGCATTTT
CASVPDRTHQPQHF
>TRBJ1-6|-|TRBV4-1|-
TGCGCCAGCAGGCTTAACACCGGGGATTCACCCCTCCACTTT
CASRLNTGDSPLHF
>TRBJ1-6|-|TRBV7-9|TRBD1
TGTGCCACGCGGACAGGCGAAAGCTCCTATAATTCACCCCTCCACTTT
CATRTGESSYNSPLHF
>TRBJ1-6|-|TRBV4-1|TRBD1
TGCGCCAGCAGCCAAGAAATGCGACAGCCGGGACAGGGCTTCCACTTT
CASSQEMRQPGQGFHF
>TRBJ2-7|-|TRBV2|-
TGTGCCAGCACCCCTAGGACAGTGTACGAGCAGTACTTC
CASTPRTVYEQYF
>TRBJ2-5|-|TRBV5-6|-
TGTGCCAGCAGCCGGGAAGTAAGAGAGACCCAGTACTTC
CASSREVRETQYF
>TRBJ2-3|-|TRBV4-2|TRBD1
TGTGCCAGCAGCCGACGAGGGCAGGGGGCCGCGGATACGCAGTATTTT
CASSRRGQGAADTQYF
>TRBJ2-1|-|TRBV14|-
TGTGCCAGCAGGCAGGGTTACAATGAGCAGTTCTTC
CASRQGYNEQFF
>TRBJ2-7|-|TRBV4-3|-
TGCGCCAGCAGCCAAGATCCACAGGGTCCCTACGAGCAGTACTTC
CASSQDPQGPYEQYF
>TRBJ2-1|-|TRBV28|TRBD2
TGTGCCAGCAGTTTATTGGGTCCTAGCGGGAGTGATGAGCAGTTCTTC
CASSLLGPSGSDEQFF
>TRBJ2-3|-|TRBV5-4|-
TGTGCCAGCAGCTCCTCAGTGGCAGATACGCAGTATTTT
CASSSSVADTQYF
>TRBJ1-2|once|TRBV18|TRBD1
TGTGCCAGCTCACCCCAACAGGGGAGCCCTAACTATGGCTACACCTTC
CASSPQQGSPNYGYTF
>TRBJ2-5|once|TRBV9|-
TGTGCCAGCAGCGTAGGGGACATTGAAGGGGAGACCCAGTACTTC
CASSVGDIEGETQYF
>TRBJ2-7|-|TRBV28|-
TGTGCCAGCAGATTGGACGGCTCCTACGAGCAGTACTTC
CASRLDGSYEQYF
>TRBJ2-2|-|TRBV9|-
TGTGCCAGCAGCGTAGCCTACACCGGGGAGCTGTTTTTT
CASSVAYTGELFF
>TRBJ1-2|-|TRBV29-1|TRBD1
TGCAGCGTTGAAGACGGACAGGCGCGGGGCTACACCTTC
CSVEDGQARGYTF
>TRBJ2-5|-|TRBV6-5|TRBD1
TGTGCCAGCAGAGACAGGGTGATTGAGACCCAGTACTTC
CASRDRVIETQYF
>TRBJ2-7|-|TRBV27|TRBD1
TGTGCCAGCAGTTCGCCGGGACAGGGCTACGAGCAGTACTTC
CASSSPGQGYEQYF
>TRBJ2-5|-|TRBV27|TRBD1
TGTGCCAGCAGTCAACAGGGGCGGCAAGAGACCCAGTACTTC
CASSQQGRQETQYF
>TRBJ2-2|-|TRBV12-3/TRBV12-4|-
TGTGCCAGCAGCCAGGAGATCACCGGGGAGCTGTTTTTT
CASSQEITGELFF
>TRBJ1-1|-|TRBV19|-
TGTGCCAGTAGTATAACAGCCATGAACACTGAAGCTTTCTTT
CASSITAMNTEAFF
>TRBJ2-7|-|TRBV2|TRBD1
TGTGCCAGCAGTTGGCGACAGGGGAACTACGAGCAGTACTTC
CASSWRQGNYEQYF
>TRBJ1-1|few|TRBV27|-
TGTGCCAGCAGACCACAGGGTTGGACTGAAGCTTTCTTT
CASRPQGWTEAFF
>TRBJ2-7|-|TRBV30|TRBD1
TGTGCCTGGAGTGTAGACAGGGGTATGCAGTACTTC
CAWSVDRGMQYF
>TRBJ1-6|-|TRBV3-1/TRBV3-2|-
TGTGCCAGCAGCCAAAATTCACCCCTCCACTTT
CASSQNSPLHF
>TRBJ1-2|-|TRBV5-1|-
TGCGCCAGCAGCTTGGTGGGGCAGCGTGGCTACACCTTC
CASSLVGQRGYTF